This entry concerns a single T cell receptor (beta chain). What it recognizes is unknown. TCRdb ran MiXCR on the reads and lists one entry per CDR3 protein. The sample consists of around 740,000 distinct CDR3 sequences, roughly a third of them appearing once. This sample stems from a study of T cell repertoires in cytomegalovirus infection. Study at large: The public TCR beta signatures pointed to both CMV infection and matching HLA type. Findings and limits, study-wide: Totalled public TCR beta family frequency picked out people who carried CMV plus the relevant HLA.

In germline, CDR1 is SGHVS, CDR2 FNYEAQ. The CDR3 is made up of 14 amino acids. V lost 8 bases to trimming and J lost 0 bases, with 14 bases between them. This TCR was recovered from a human donor in good health (CMV status not recorded). Some clones in this sample may be carry-over from other donors' samples. Sample: PBMCs. The rearrangement uses TRBV7-6 and TRBJ2-7; perhaps D is TRBD1 or TRBD2 (5 bases each). The CDR3 bases are TGTGCCAGCGGGGGAACGGGGCGCTCCTACGAGCAGTACTTC. Translated: CASGGTGRSYEQYF. Supplemented by reference TRBV7-6 and TRBJ2-7, the full variable domain reads GAGVSQSPRYKVTKRGQDVALRCDPISGHVSLYWYRQALGQGPEFLTYFNYEAQQDKSGLPNDRFSAERPEGSISTLTIQRTEQRDSAMYRCASGGTGRSYEQYFGPGTRLTVT.